Each of the 26 T cell receptor beta chains below was sequenced from the same sample in a study of vaccination and CD4 T cells after COVID-19. Time point reported: late sampling 161 to 241 days after vaccination in a few convalescent patients. Treatment of the sample: roughly 10-day PBMC culture with coronavirus spike peptide pools or control peptides (ViraFEST assay). These receptors have no known antigen. The Oncomine TCR Beta short-read assay was applied to DNA of cultured CD4+ T cells. TCRdb used MiXCR to reprocess the PCR reads, holding one entry per CDR3 protein. Altogether 20,000 to 25,000 distinct CDR3 sequences are present, under 40% being singletons, with the ten largest covering approximately 8.9%. Sequences were derived from CD4+ T cells from blood, cultured in vitro, sampled about 7 months after SARS-CoV-2 vaccination. The receptors were sampled from a human donor who had recovered from COVID-19.

This clonotype has only a few counts. The rearrangement joins TRBV20-1 to TRBJ2-7; TRBD2 matches at 8 bases. Trimming cost V 3 bases and J 7 bases; bases outside gene matches: 5. Germline CDR1 DFQATT, CDR2 SNEGSKA (reference sequence). The CDR3 is 12 residues long. CDR3 loop: CSASGRAGEQYF. The CDR3, as DNA: TGCAGTGCTAGCGGGAGGGCCGGGGAGCAGTACTTC.

This sequence joins TRBV6-1 and TRBJ2-7; 13 bases fit TRBD2. This CDR3 spans 15 amino acids. V was clipped by 10 bases and J by 1 base; unmatched bases: 7. From germline, CDR1 is MNHNS and CDR2 SASEGT. The CDR3 DNA reads as TGTGCCACCGGACTAGCGGGAGCCCTTTCCTACGAGCAGTACTTC. As protein: CATGLAGALSYEQYF.

By share of the sample, this clonotype is medium-sized (0.01 to 0.1%). The genes are TRBV6-5 and TRBJ2-7, with 10 bases that match TRBD2. Germline CDR1 MNHEY, CDR2 SVGAGI. The V segment lost 2 bases and the J segment 7 bases; nucleotides outside the gene matches: 14. The CDR3 is 17 amino acids. The CDR3 DNA sequence: TGTGCCAGCAGTTACGCGTCTAGCGGGAGAGATAAAGGGGAGCAGTACTTC. Translated: CASSYASSGRDKGEQYF.

The V gene is TRBV6-1, the J gene TRBJ1-2; a possible D gene is TRBD1 (6 bases). Looked up from germline, CDR1 is MNHNS and CDR2 is SASEGT. There are 13 residues in the CDR3. V lost 4 bases and J 4 bases, leaving 10 bases between the germline ends. The CDR3 region has the DNA TGTGCCAGCAGTGCCACAGGGCCCTATGGCTACACCTTC. Its protein is CASSATGPYGYTF.

This clonotype was detected a few times. The chain couples TRBV20-1 to TRBJ2-5; 15 bases match TRBD2. CDR1 and CDR2 from the germline V gene are DFQATT and SNEGSKA (reference sequence). The junction had 12 bases not matched to a gene; V was cut back by 4 bases and J by 9 bases. The CDR3 has 16 residues. This CDR3 is CSAIIPGLAGGGPQYF. The CDR3 nucleotides are TGCAGTGCTATTATCCCGGGACTAGCGGGAGGAGGGCCCCAGTACTTC.

The chain has TRBV5-4 and TRBJ1-1; 7 nucleotides agree with TRBD1. Germline V CDR1 and CDR2: SGHNT, YYREEE (reference sequence). This CDR3 contains 15 residues. V gave up 6 bases and J gave up 0 bases; unmatched junction bases: 8. The CDR3 region has the DNA TGTGCCAGCACCCCCCCGGGACAGATGAACACTGAAGCTTTCTTT. Its translation is CASTPPGQMNTEAFF. The complete variable domain, with remaining parts taken from reference TRBV5-4 and TRBJ1-1, reads ETGVTQSPTHLIKTRGQQVTLRCSSQSGHNTVSWYQQALGQGPQFIFQYYREEENGRGNFPPRFSGLQFPNYSSELNVNALELDDSALYLCASTPPGQMNTEAFFGQGTRLTVV.

The chain uses TRBV6-1 and TRBJ1-2; the D is unclear. Trimming left V 1 base short and J 4 bases short, with 19 bases between. Germline CDR1 reads MNHNS; CDR2 reads SASEGT. The CDR3 is made up of 17 amino acids. The CDR3 reads CASSEGNTYSDGYGYTF. The CDR3 DNA reads as TGTGCCAGCAGTGAAGGGAATACCTACAGTGATGGCTATGGCTACACCTTC.

Concerning this clonotype itself: One end of the junction does not line up with germline, which may come from a read error. This rearrangement joins TRBV7-9 to TRBJ2-5; the D gene is possibly TRBD1 (5 bases). Germline CDR1 is SEHNR and CDR2 is FQNEAQ (reference sequence). The CDR3 totals 12 residues. The CDR3 nucleotides read TGTGCCGGCAGCTTGACAGTAGAGACCCAGTACTTC. Translation gives CAGSLTVETQYF.

The chain couples TRBV7-8 to TRBJ2-3; D is unclear. Trimming removed 5 bases from V and 6 bases from J, with 12 bases in between. The CDR3 sequence is 13 residues long. Germline-derived CDR1 and CDR2 are SGHVS and FQNEAQ. This CDR3 reads CASSQDYLDTQYF. The DNA of the CDR3 is TGTGCCAGCAGCCAGGATTATTTGGATACGCAGTATTTT.

This clonotype appeared a few times. The chain links TRBV7-3 to TRBJ2-3, with TRBD2 identical over 9 bases. The CDR3 runs 15 residues. V shed 2 bases, J shed 4 bases, and the junction held 4 bases outside the gene matches. CDR1 is SGHTA, CDR2 FQGTGA, per germline. CDR3 in DNA: TGTGCCAGCAGCTTAGCGGCGGGAGGGCCAGATACGCAGTATTTT. Amino acid sequence: CASSLAAGGPDTQYF.

This clonotype has only a few counts. V and J are TRBV20-1 and TRBJ2-7; 10 bases agree with TRBD2. The trim removed 8 bases at V and 1 base at J, leaving 14 bases unmatched. CDR1 and CDR2 (germline): DFQATT, SNEGSKA (reference sequence). CDR3 size: 16 residues. As DNA, the CDR3 is TGCAGTACACCGGGACTAGCGCGTTCTAGGTCCTACGAGCAGTACTTC. Its protein is CSTPGLARSRSYEQYF.

This clonotype has just a few counts. The chain has TRBV20-1 and TRBJ2-5; D call uncertain. Germline V gene data show CDR1 as DFQATT and CDR2 as SNEGSKA (reference sequence). V shed 6 bases and J shed 0 bases, with 5 bases lying between them. This CDR3 is 11 amino acids long. CDR3 sequence (DNA): TGCAGTGCCCAGTACCAAGAGACCCAGTACTTC. This translates into CSAQYQETQYF.

J is TRBJ2-5 and V is TRBV6-5; 8 bases are a match to TRBD2. Germline V gene sequence: CDR1 MNHEY, CDR2 SVGAGI. The CDR3 runs 16 residues. Losses at the gene ends were 0 bases for V and 1 base for J; bases not matched to a gene: 4. In DNA form, the CDR3 reads TGTGCCAGCAGTTACTCTCACGGGAGGGCCCAAGAGACCCAGTACTTC. Translation: CASSYSHGRAQETQYF.

The CDR3 spells CASSTDTLYNSPLHF. In DNA, the CDR3 is TGTGCCAGCAGCACTGACACCTTATATAATTCACCCCTCCACTTT. V usage is TRBV6-1 and J usage is TRBJ1-6, with unresolved D. There are 15 residues in the CDR3. The V end lost 6 bases, the J end lost 4 bases, and 13 bases lay between the germline ends. Looked up from germline, CDR1 is MNHNS and CDR2 is SASEGT.

There are a few counts of this clonotype. The chain combines TRBV7-2 with TRBJ2-3, with D tentatively TRBD1 or TRBD2 (5 bases each). V gave up 5 bases and J gave up 5 bases, with 8 bases separating them. The germline CDR1 and CDR2 sequences are SGHTA and FQGNSA. CDR3 length equals 12 residues. Here the CDR3 reads CASSRDRDTQYF. The CDR3 DNA reads as TGTGCCAGCAGCCGGGACCGAGATACGCAGTATTTT.

There are a few counts of this clonotype. This chain uses TRBV7-9 with TRBJ1-1, with 7 bases aligning to TRBD1. The V gene's germline CDR1 is SEHNR and CDR2 FQNEAQ (reference sequence). This CDR3 is 14 amino acids long. Unmatched junction bases numbered 5, after V lost 3 bases and J lost 4 bases. CDR3 nucleotides: TGTGCCAGCAGCTTCCGGGACAGTAGCACTGAAGCTTTCTTT. Translation gives CASSFRDSSTEAFF.

In its sample, this clonotype was seen a few times. V gene TRBV10-3 combines with J gene TRBJ2-5, with D hard to call. The V end was cut by 10 bases, the J end by 0 bases, with 9 bases between. The CDR3 has 12 residues. Germline loops: CDR1 ENHRY, CDR2 SYGVKD. As DNA, the CDR3 is TGTGCCACCACGGGTAACCAAGAGACCCAGTACTTC. Translating it yields CATTGNQETQYF.

The gene calls are TRBV28 and TRBJ2-5; D possibly corresponds to TRBD2 (6 bases). Germline loops: CDR1 MDHEN, CDR2 SYDVKM. The CDR3 sequence is 15 residues long. V dropped 2 bases and J dropped 5 bases, with 15 bases sitting between them. CDR3: CASSLIGRGQETQYF. The CDR3 nucleotides read TGTGCCAGCAGTTTAATTGGGCGGGGTCAGGAGACCCAGTACTTC. The full variable domain, its missing parts supplied by reference TRBV28 and TRBJ2-5, is DVKVTQSSRYLVKRTGEKVFLECVQDMDHENMFWYRQDPGLGLRLIYFSYDVKMKEKGDIPEGYSVSREKKERFSLILESASTNQTSMYLCASSLIGRGQETQYFGPGTRLLVL.

This clonotype occurred a few times. The rearrangement joins TRBV7-2 to TRBJ2-7; D is perhaps TRBD2 (5 bases). Germline CDR1 is SGHTA and CDR2 is FQGNSA. CDR3 length: 13 residues. V lost 1 base to trimming and J lost 1 base, with 5 bases between them. Written as DNA, the CDR3 is TGTGCCAGCAGCTTAGGGGAGTCCTACGAGCAGTACTTC. Translated: CASSLGESYEQYF.

The sample holds a few counts of this clonotype. The rearrangement uses TRBV7-9 and TRBJ2-7; D tentatively reads TRBD1 or TRBD2 (5 bases each). This CDR3 has 18 residues. The V and J ends lost 1 base and 0 bases respectively, with 19 bases between them. The germline V gene encodes CDR1 SEHNR and CDR2 FQNEAQ (reference sequence). CDR3 sequence reads: CASSLGQLGAPLSYEQYF. The DNA for the CDR3 is TGTGCCAGCAGCTTAGGGCAACTAGGGGCCCCCCTCTCCTACGAGCAGTACTTC.

This chain joins TRBV27 and TRBJ2-7, with a weak D call TRBD2 (5 bases). V lost 7 bases and J 2 bases, leaving 18 bases between the germline ends. CDR3 size: 15 residues. Germline CDR1 MNHEY, CDR2 SMNVEV (reference sequence). In DNA, the CDR3 is TGTGCCAGCACATCGGACTCCTCAGTCCCCTACGAGCAGTACTTC. Protein product: CASTSDSSVPYEQYF.

The table lists this clonotype with a few counts. The chain couples TRBV24-1 to TRBJ2-5, with D tentatively TRBD2 (6 bases). The V gene lost 5 bases and the J gene lost 5 bases, with 17 bases spanning the gap. Germline CDR1 KGHDR, CDR2 SFDVKD. The CDR3 has 15 residues. The chain's CDR3 is CATSVRGGMKETQYF. CDR3 DNA: TGTGCCACCAGTGTGAGAGGAGGGATGAAGGAGACCCAGTACTTC.

This chain joins TRBV10-3 and TRBJ2-7; D is ambiguous. The CDR3 extends over 12 amino acids. Trimming cost V 2 bases and J 2 bases, with 4 bases left between them. The germline V gene encodes CDR1 ENHRY and CDR2 SYGVKD. For the CDR3, the DNA is TGTGCCATCAGTGAGGAGCCCTACGAGCAGTACTTC. Amino acids: CAISEEPYEQYF.

The chain couples TRBV28 to TRBJ2-3, with D maybe TRBD2 (5 bases). V shed 8 bases and J shed 2 bases, with 26 bases lying between them. Germline V lookup: CDR1 MDHEN, CDR2 SYDVKM. The CDR3 is made up of 18 amino acids. The CDR3 nucleotides are TGTGCCAGCCGTCGATTAAAAGGGAGTGGGGTTACCACAGATACGCAGTATTTT. This gives the protein CASRRLKGSGVTTDTQYF.

V usage is TRBV7-9 and J usage is TRBJ2-7; 8 bases agree with TRBD2. Per germline, CDR1 SEHNR and CDR2 FQNEAQ (reference sequence). The CDR3 runs to 15 residues. Trimming removed 5 bases from V and 3 bases from J; junction bases left unmatched: 9. Here the CDR3 reads CASSNIAGRLYEQYF. DNA for the CDR3: TGTGCCAGCAGCAATATAGCGGGAAGGCTCTACGAGCAGTACTTC.

This clonotype came up a few times. The CDR3 DNA follows: TGTGCCAGCAGCTGGAGGACAGGGGGCGTAGAGACCCAGTACTTC. Translation gives CASSWRTGGVETQYF. The chain couples TRBV7-9 to TRBJ2-5; 11 bases are a match to TRBD1. Germline-derived CDR1 and CDR2 are SEHNR and FQNEAQ (reference sequence). V shed 4 bases and J 4 bases; nucleotides not matched to a gene: 5. This CDR3 region has 15 residues.